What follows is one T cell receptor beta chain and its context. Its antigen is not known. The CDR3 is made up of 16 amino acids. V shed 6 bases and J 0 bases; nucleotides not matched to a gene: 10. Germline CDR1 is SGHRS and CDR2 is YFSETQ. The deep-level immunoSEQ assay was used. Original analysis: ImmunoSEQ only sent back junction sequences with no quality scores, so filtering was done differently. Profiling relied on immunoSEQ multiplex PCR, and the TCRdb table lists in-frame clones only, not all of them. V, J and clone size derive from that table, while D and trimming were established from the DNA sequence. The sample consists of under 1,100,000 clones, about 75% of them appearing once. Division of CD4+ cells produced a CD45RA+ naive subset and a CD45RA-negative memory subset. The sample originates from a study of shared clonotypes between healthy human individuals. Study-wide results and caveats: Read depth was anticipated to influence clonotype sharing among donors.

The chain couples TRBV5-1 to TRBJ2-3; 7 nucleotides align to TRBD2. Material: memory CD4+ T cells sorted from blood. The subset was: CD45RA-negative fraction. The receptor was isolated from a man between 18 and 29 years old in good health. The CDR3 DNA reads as TGCGCCAGCAAAAGGGGAGGGTCCGGCAGCACAGATACGCAGTATTTT. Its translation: CASKRGGSGSTDTQYF.